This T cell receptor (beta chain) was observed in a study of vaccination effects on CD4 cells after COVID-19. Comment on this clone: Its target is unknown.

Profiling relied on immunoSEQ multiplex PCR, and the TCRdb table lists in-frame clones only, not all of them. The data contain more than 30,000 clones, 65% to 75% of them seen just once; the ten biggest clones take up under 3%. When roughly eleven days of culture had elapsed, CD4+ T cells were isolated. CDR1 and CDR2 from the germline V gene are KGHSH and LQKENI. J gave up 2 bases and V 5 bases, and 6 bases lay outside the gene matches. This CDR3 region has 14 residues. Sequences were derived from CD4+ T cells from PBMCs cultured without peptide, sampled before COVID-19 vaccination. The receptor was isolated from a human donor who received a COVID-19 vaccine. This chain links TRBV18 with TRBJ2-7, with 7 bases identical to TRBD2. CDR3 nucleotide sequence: TGTGCCAGCTCAGCGGGACTACTTCCCTACGAGCAGTACTTC. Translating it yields CASSAGLLPYEQYF.